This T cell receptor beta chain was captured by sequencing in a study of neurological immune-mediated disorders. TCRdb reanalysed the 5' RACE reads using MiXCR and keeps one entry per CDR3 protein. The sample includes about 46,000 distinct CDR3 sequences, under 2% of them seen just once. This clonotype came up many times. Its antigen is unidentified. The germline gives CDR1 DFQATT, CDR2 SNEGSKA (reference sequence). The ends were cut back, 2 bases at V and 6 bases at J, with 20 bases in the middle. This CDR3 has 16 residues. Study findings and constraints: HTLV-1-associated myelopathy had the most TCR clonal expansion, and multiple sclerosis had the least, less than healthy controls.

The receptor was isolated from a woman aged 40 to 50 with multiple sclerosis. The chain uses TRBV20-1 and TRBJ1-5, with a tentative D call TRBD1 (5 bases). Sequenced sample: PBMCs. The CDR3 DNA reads TGCAGTGCTAGACGGGCGGGACTCTTAGAGGGTCAGCCCCAGCATTTT. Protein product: CSARRAGLLEGQPQHF.